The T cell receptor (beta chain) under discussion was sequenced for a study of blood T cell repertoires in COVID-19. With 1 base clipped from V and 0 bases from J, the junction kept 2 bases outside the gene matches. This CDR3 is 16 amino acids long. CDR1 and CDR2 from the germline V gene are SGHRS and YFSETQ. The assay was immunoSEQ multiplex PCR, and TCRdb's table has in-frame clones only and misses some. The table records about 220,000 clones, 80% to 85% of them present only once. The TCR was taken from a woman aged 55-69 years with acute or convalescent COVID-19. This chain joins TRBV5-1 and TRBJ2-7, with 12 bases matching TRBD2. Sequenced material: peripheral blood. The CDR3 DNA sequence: TGCGCCAGCAGCTTGACACTAGCGGGGGGCTCCTACGAGCAGTACTTC. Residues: CASSLTLAGGSYEQYF. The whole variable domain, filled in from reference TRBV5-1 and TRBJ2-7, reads KAGVTQTPRYLIKTRGQQVTLSCSPISGHRSVSWYQQTPGQGLQFLFEYFSETQRNKGNFPGRFSGRQFSNSRSEMNVSTLELGDSALYLCASSLTLAGGSYEQYFGPGTRLTVT.